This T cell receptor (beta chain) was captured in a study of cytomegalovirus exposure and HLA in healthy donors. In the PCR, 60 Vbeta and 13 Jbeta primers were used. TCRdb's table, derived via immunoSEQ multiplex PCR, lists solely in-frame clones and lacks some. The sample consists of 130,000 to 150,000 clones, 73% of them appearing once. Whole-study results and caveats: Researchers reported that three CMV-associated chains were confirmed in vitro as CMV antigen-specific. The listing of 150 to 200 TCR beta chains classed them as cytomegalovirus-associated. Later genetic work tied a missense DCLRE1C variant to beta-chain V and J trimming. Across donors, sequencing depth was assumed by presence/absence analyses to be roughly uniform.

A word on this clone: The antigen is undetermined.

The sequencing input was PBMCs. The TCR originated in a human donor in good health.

In DNA, the CDR3 is TGTGCCAGCAGCTTAGGTCTCACAACAGCAGATACGCAGTATTTT. Its protein is CASSLGLTTADTQYF. The rearrangement uses TRBV7-9 and TRBJ2-3, with unresolved D. V dropped 1 base and J dropped 4 bases, with 12 bases sitting between them. The germline CDR1 and CDR2 sequences are SEHNR and FQNEAQ (reference sequence). This CDR3 has 15 residues.